The T cell receptor (beta chain) described here comes from a study of PD-1 blockade in classical Hodgkin lymphoma. CDR1 and CDR2 from the germline V gene are SEHNR and FQNEAQ (reference sequence). The length of the CDR3 is 13 residues. V was shortened by 1 base and J by 4 bases, with 8 bases between the two germline ends. Time point: cycle 4 day 1 (C4D1), after more than 5 weeks of nivolumab. After autologous stem cell transplantation all patients relapsed, and prior brentuximab vedotin exposure differed between cohorts. The patients, who had relapsed/refractory classical Hodgkin lymphoma, achieved best responses of complete response, partial response or progressive disease. Data came from immunoSEQ multiplex PCR; TCRdb stores just in-frame clones and leaves some out. This sample yields some 90,000 clones, of which approximately 78% are seen a single time; about a tenth belongs to the top ten.

The clonotype was recovered from a human donor with classical Hodgkin lymphoma. This chain joins TRBV7-9 and TRBJ2-7; unclear D gene. Sequencing used peripheral blood mononuclear cells (PBMCs), obtained before the fourth cycle of nivolumab. DNA for the CDR3: TGTGCCAGCAGCTTAGTTAAAGAATACGAGCAGTACTTC. It specifies CASSLVKEYEQYF.